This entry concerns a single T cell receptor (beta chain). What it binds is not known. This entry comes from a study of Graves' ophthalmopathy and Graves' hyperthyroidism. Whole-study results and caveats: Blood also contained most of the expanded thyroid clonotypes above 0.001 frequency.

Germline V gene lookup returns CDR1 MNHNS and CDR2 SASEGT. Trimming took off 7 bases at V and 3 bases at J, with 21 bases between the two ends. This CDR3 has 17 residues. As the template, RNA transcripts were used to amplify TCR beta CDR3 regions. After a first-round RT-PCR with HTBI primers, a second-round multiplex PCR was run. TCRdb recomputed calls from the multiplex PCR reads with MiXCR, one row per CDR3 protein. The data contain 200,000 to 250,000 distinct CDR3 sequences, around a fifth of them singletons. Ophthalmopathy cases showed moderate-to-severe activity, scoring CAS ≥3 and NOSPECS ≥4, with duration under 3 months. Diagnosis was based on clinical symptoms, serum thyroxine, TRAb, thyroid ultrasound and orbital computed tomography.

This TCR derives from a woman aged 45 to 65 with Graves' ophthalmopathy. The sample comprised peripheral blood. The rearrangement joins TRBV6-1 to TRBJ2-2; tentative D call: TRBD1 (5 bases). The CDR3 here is CASTSLAQSGYTGELFF. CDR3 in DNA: TGTGCCAGCACCTCCCTGGCCCAATCAGGGTACACCGGGGAGCTGTTTTTT.